This T cell receptor (beta chain) is drawn from a study of shared clonotypes between healthy human individuals. The CDR3 totals 19 residues. Germline assignment: CDR1 SGHNT and CDR2 YENEEA. The J segment lost 4 bases and the V segment lost 3 bases, leaving 16 bases of the junction unmatched. Unsorted PBMC samples were amplified in replicate PCRs containing around 310 ng DNA, roughly 30,000 T cell genomes. In the source study's methods: ImmunoSEQ output lacked quality scores and full-length reads, limiting matched filtering. Some clones are missing from TCRdb's copy, which holds only in-frame ones; the method was immunoSEQ multiplex PCR. The D gene and trimming were derived from the DNA, and the V and J assignments and clone size from that table. The table lists 450,000 to 500,000 clones, 76% of them singletons.

The sample consisted of PBMCs. The chain recombines TRBV11-3 with TRBJ2-1; the match to TRBD1 covers 9 bases. The sequence derives from a woman aged 40 to 55 in good health. Some clones in this sample may be carry-over from other donors' samples. The DNA for the CDR3 is TGTGCCAGCAGCTTCTCGGGACAGGGTGTGGCGACGGGTTACAATGAGCAGTTCTTC. It specifies CASSFSGQGVATGYNEQFF.